This TCR beta chain stems from a study of blood T cell repertoires in COVID-19 (dated by TCRdb to about 2020). Looking at the study overall: Samples from collaborators originated in the United States, Italy and Spain and spanned both the acute and convalescent phases of COVID-19. The material from the prospective study consisted of cDNA or gDNA derived from T cells, B-cell-depleted T cells, or PBMCs. Subjects who had been exposed to COVID-19, were actively infected with it, or had recovered from it provided the deeply sampled blood TCRbeta repertoires that made up the dataset. The repertoires were made available in a free public database intended to serve as a resource for research on the immune response to SARS-CoV-2. The samples were drawn from two sources: the first 160 participants of the ongoing ImmuneRACE study, and 1,000 to 1,500 subjects contributed by 6 global collaborators. A de-identified subject ID, COVID-19 status, age in years and sex were almost always included in the sample metadata. Where available, HLA class I and class II types were taken from metadata supplied by the sample provider and were not determined by assay-based typing.

The CDR3 has 13 amino acids, counting the end cysteine and phenylalanine. Only the CDR3 part of the read is kept: 39 bases, read in frame from the first base. Trimming removed 9 bases from V and 7 bases from J; the gene matches leave 5 bases unexplained. CDR1 and CDR2 (LNHDA, SQIVND) derive from the germline V gene (reference sequence). Overall study results and their limits: The quantity of clinical and demographic metadata differed by source and by participant and was supplied without curation.

Note on this clone: Its antigen remains unidentified. No per-base quality is available; no much larger clone lies one base away.

Collaborating institutions collected whole blood in K2EDTA tubes following their own protocols. For TCRbeta analysis, collaborator samples were shipped as frozen whole blood, as isolated PBMCs, or as DNA extracted from either sample type. TCRbeta CDR3 regions were amplified from genomic DNA using the immunoSEQ Assay, a bias-controlled multiplex PCR. The study's own analysis went as follows. The number of nucleated cells in each sample was estimated from the amplification of reference gene primers within the assay. To quantify the absolute abundance of each unique TCRbeta CDR3 rearrangement, sequence reads were collapsed and filtered. Productive Simpson clonality was computed per sample as the square root of Simpson's diversity index over productive rearrangements. TCRdb mirrors the immuneACCESS table, restricted to in-frame sequences. Some clones are absent from its copies; in checked studies, under half trace to an unresolved V gene, and the reason for the others is unknown. V, J and clone size are those of that table, while D and trimming were read from the DNA. The sample yields approximately 140,000 clones; 79% were counted once. 3% to 4.5% of the sample lies in the top ten.

The chain is assembled from TRBV19 and TRBJ1-5; the central 11 bases match TRBD1. Source material: peripheral blood. The origin of this receptor is a man between 60 and 70 years old with acute or convalescent COVID-19. The nucleotide sequence reads TGTGCCAGCGAGGGACAGGGGGTCCAGCCCCAGCATTTT. Translated, it reads CASEGQGVQPQHF.